This TCR beta chain was sequenced during a study of response to subunit inactivated influenza vaccine. One entry per CDR3 protein, called by TCRdb with MiXCR from the RT-PCR reads. The sample shows approximately 300,000 distinct CDR3 sequences, around 20% of them seen only once. This clonotype was seen more than once but under ten times. Its target is not known. Trimming took 7 bases from V and 6 from J; bases not matched to a gene: 7. Germline V lookup: CDR1 SNHLY, CDR2 FYNNEI. The CDR3 is made up of 14 amino acids. Whole-study findings and limits: After each seasonal influenza vaccination, few new T cells are recruited, the authors suggested.

The V gene is TRBV2, the J gene TRBJ2-2, with 8 bases that match TRBD2. Material: PBMCs from blood, obtained 21 months after vaccination. This TCR was recovered from a man between 50 and 69 years old who received an inactivated influenza vaccine. The CDR3 sequence is CASNPAGEPGELFF. CDR3 sequence (DNA): TGTGCCAGCAATCCAGCGGGAGAGCCCGGGGAGCTGTTTTTT.